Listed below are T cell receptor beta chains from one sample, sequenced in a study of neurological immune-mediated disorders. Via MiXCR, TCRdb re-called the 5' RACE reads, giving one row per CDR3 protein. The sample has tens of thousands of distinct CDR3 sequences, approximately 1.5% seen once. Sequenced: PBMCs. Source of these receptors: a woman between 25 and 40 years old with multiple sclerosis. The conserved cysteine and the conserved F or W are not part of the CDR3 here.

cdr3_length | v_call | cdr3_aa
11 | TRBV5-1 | ASSLGQGEVQY
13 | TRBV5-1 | ASSLAASGVYEQY
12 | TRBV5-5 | ASTSSGFSYEQY
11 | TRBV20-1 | SARVTGTYEQY
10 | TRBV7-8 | ASSASNYEQY
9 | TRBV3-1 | ASTLGRELF
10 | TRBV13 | ASSHSRAEQF
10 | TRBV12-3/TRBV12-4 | DSSRNSYEQY
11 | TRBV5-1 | ASSFFGGTEAF
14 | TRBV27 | ASSLKGGGLSYEQY
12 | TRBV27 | ASSLGGGRYGYT
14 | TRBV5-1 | ASSFRPGSPTYEQY
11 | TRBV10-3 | AINDRVWDGYT
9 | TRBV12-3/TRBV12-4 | ASRGRAEQY
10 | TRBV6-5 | ASSREAGGYT
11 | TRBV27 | ASSTRSGETQY
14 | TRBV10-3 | AISDPGQGATDTQY
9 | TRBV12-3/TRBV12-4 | ASSLLYEQY
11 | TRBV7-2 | ASSPDYYNEQF
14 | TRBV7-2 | ASSLQAGGPKETQY
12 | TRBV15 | ATSRAGAGYGYT
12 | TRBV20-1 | SAKPAGLTDTQY
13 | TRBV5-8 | ASSWGQGLWNEQF
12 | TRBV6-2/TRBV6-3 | AVIQSGLNTEAF
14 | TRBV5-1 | ASSLGLEPGANVLT
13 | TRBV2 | ASSETSGGTDTQY
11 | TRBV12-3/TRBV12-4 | ASTWGQAYEQY
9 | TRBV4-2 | ASSQAAVQF
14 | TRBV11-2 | ASSLALPQGGYGYT
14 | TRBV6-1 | ASSEERLALSGELF
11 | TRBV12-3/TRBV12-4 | ASSLGHGTEAF
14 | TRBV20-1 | SARATGRGEGAEAF
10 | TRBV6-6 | ASSYSPQPQH